A single sample is the source of the 14 T cell receptor beta chains below, sequenced in a study of naive and memory T cell subsets. Both TRBC1 and TRBC2 were covered by a beta constant-region primer of two equimolar oligonucleotides. One entry per CDR3 protein, called by TCRdb with MiXCR from the UMI-ligation and nested PCR reads. The repertoire holds about 150,000 distinct CDR3 sequences, with approximately 15% as singletons. Sequencing was performed on naive CD4+ T cells from blood. The receptors originated from a human donor in good health.

V and J are TRBV20-1 and TRBJ2-1, with 8 bases matching TRBD2. Germline assignment: CDR1 DFQATT and CDR2 SNEGSKA (reference sequence). With V trimmed by 5 bases and J by 7 bases, 16 bases remained unmatched. The CDR3 totals 16 residues. As DNA, the CDR3 is TGCAGTGCTGCGCGTAGAAGCGGGAGTCTAGTAAATGAGCAGTTCTTC. It codes for CSAARRSGSLVNEQFF.

This chain links TRBV2 with TRBJ2-1; 12 bases are shared with TRBD2. The CDR3 loop spans 16 amino acids. Trimming removed 5 bases from V and 2 bases from J; junction bases left unmatched: 4. Germline V lookup: CDR1 SNHLY, CDR2 FYNNEI. In DNA form, the CDR3 reads TGTGCCAGCAGTCGTGGGACTAGCGGGCCCTACAATGAGCAGTTCTTC. Its protein product is CASSRGTSGPYNEQFF.

The rearrangement joins TRBV19 to TRBJ1-1; D remains unclear. V was pared by 3 bases and J by 5 bases, with 13 bases between. The CDR3 has 14 amino acids. Germline loops: CDR1 LNHDA, CDR2 SQIVND (reference sequence). The CDR3 is CASSILGSRTEAFF. CDR3 in DNA: TGTGCCAGTAGTATCCTGGGATCGCGTACTGAAGCTTTCTTT.

Ten or more counts support this clonotype. The chain combines TRBV11-2 with TRBJ2-1; 8 nucleotides align to TRBD2. The CDR3 has 15 residues. After removal of 5 bases from V and 4 bases from J, the junction contained 7 bases not matched to a gene. CDR1 and CDR2 from the germline V gene are SGHAT and FQNNGV. The CDR3 loop is CASSVTSGAYNEQFF. CDR3 coding DNA: TGTGCCAGCAGCGTCACTAGCGGAGCATACAATGAGCAGTTCTTC. The full variable domain, in which reference TRBV11-2 and TRBJ2-1 provide the parts outside the CDR3, is EAGVAQSPRYKIIEKRQSVAFWCNPISGHATLYWYQQILGQGPKLLIQFQNNGVVDDSQLPKDRFSAERLKGVDSTLKIQPAKLEDSAVYLCASSVTSGAYNEQFFGPGTRLTVL.

The sample holds a few counts of this clonotype. The chain combines TRBV15 with TRBJ2-7, with a possible D match to TRBD1 (6 bases). The germline V gene has CDR1 LNHNV and CDR2 YYDKDF (reference sequence). This CDR3 has 14 residues. The ends were cut back, 3 bases at V and 0 bases at J, with 9 bases in the middle. The CDR3 DNA reads as TGTGCCACCAGCAGGGACAGCAGCTCCTACGAGCAGTACTTC. Amino acid sequence: CATSRDSSSYEQYF. Variable domain in full (rest from reference TRBV15 and TRBJ2-7): DAMVIQNPRYQVTQFGKPVTLSCSQTLNHNVMYWYQQKSSQAPKLLFHYYDKDFNNEADTPDNFQSRRPNTSFCFLDIRSPGLGDTAMYLCATSRDSSSYEQYFGPGTRLTVT.

The V gene is TRBV11-3, the J gene TRBJ2-3, with D unclear. The germline CDR1 and CDR2 sequences are SGHNT and YENEEA. Trimming removed 1 base from V and 2 bases from J, with 10 bases in between. This CDR3 has 15 amino acids. The CDR3 nucleotides read TGTGCCAGCAGCTTAGTAGTGCTCTCCACAGATACGCAGTATTTT. It encodes CASSLVVLSTDTQYF.

The rearrangement links TRBV28 to TRBJ2-7; 7 bases match TRBD1. The V and J ends lost 4 bases and 9 bases, in that order; junction bases with no gene match: 12. CDR1 is MDHEN, CDR2 SYDVKM, per germline. CDR3 length: 14 amino acids. CDR3 bases: TGTGCCAGCAGTTCCCGGGACAGAGGGACCGGGCAGTACTTC. This translates into CASSSRDRGTGQYF. The full variable domain, in which reference TRBV28 and TRBJ2-7 provide the parts outside the CDR3, is DVKVTQSSRYLVKRTGEKVFLECVQDMDHENMFWYRQDPGLGLRLIYFSYDVKMKEKGDIPEGYSVSREKKERFSLILESASTNQTSMYLCASSSRDRGTGQYFGPGTRLTVT.

The V call is TRBV9, the J call TRBJ2-6; D may be TRBD1 or TRBD2 (5 bases each). The CDR3 has 18 residues. With 2 bases removed from V and 0 bases from J, the gap between germline ends came to 15 bases. Germline values: CDR1 SGDLS, CDR2 YYNGEE. The CDR3 DNA reads TGTGCCAGCAGCGTCACCGGGACCCCCTTCTCTGGGGCCAACGTCCTGACTTTC. It specifies CASSVTGTPFSGANVLTF.

This clonotype has more than one count but fewer than ten. V usage is TRBV20-1 and J usage is TRBJ2-5; D is unresolved. V gave up 5 bases and J gave up 0 bases, with 10 bases separating them. The germline gives CDR1 DFQATT, CDR2 SNEGSKA (reference sequence). This CDR3 has 13 amino acids. The CDR3 bases are TGCAGTGCTGTGCCCGCCTACCAAGAGACCCAGTACTTC. It yields the protein CSAVPAYQETQYF.

This clonotype appeared a few times. This chain joins TRBV20-1 and TRBJ1-4; TRBD1 might be the D (6 bases). This CDR3 contains 14 residues. Germline V gene data show CDR1 as DFQATT and CDR2 as SNEGSKA (reference sequence). Trimming took off 0 bases at V and 8 bases at J, with 13 bases between the two ends. CDR3 loop: CSARERVQGEKLFF. The CDR3 region has the DNA TGCAGTGCTAGAGAAAGGGTTCAGGGGGAAAAACTGTTTTTT.

The chain combines TRBV28 with TRBJ2-7; D may be TRBD1 (6 bases). V lost 8 bases to trimming and J lost 2 bases, with 13 bases between them. Germline V gene sequence: CDR1 MDHEN, CDR2 SYDVKM. This CDR3 is built from 13 residues. CDR3 residues: CASGGQVPYEQYF. For the CDR3, the DNA is TGTGCCAGCGGGGGCCAGGTTCCCTACGAGCAGTACTTC. Using reference TRBV28 and TRBJ2-7 for the parts outside the CDR3, the full variable domain is DVKVTQSSRYLVKRTGEKVFLECVQDMDHENMFWYRQDPGLGLRLIYFSYDVKMKEKGDIPEGYSVSREKKERFSLILESASTNQTSMYLCASGGQVPYEQYFGPGTRLTVT.

This clonotype was detected only a few times. The chain couples TRBV11-2 to TRBJ2-3, with TRBD2 identical over 12 bases. Unmatched junction bases numbered 3, after V lost 0 bases and J lost 8 bases. This CDR3 has 15 amino acids. From germline, CDR1 is SGHAT and CDR2 FQNNGV. Written as DNA, the CDR3 is TGTGCCAGCAGCTTAGAACTAGCGGGAGGCGGTACGCAGTATTTT. As protein: CASSLELAGGGTQYF.

This clonotype was seen only a few times. The chain joins TRBV18 to TRBJ2-6, with unresolved D. V lost 3 bases to trimming and J lost 2 bases, with 8 bases between them. CDR1 is KGHSH and CDR2 is LQKENI in the germline V gene. This CDR3 region has 15 residues. The CDR3 sequence is CASSPLWTGANVLTF. Written as DNA, the CDR3 is TGTGCCAGCTCACCCCTTTGGACTGGGGCCAACGTCCTGACTTTC.

This clonotype was detected a few times. V is TRBV12-3 or TRBV12-4 and J is TRBJ1-1, with 7 bases aligning to TRBD1. This CDR3 comprises 14 residues. The ends lost 3 bases at V and 5 bases at J; junction bases unmatched: 6. The CDR3 sequence is CASSFDRVRTEAFF. The CDR3 bases are TGTGCCAGCAGTTTCGACAGGGTTCGGACTGAAGCTTTCTTT.